This T cell receptor (beta chain) was sequenced for a study of blood T cell repertoires in COVID-19. About the study: Material from acute and convalescent COVID-19 was sourced from the United States, Italy and Spain. Sources were T cells, B-cell-depleted T cells, or PBMCs; the material itself was cDNA or gDNA.

Original methodology: Counts of nucleated cells, estimated from reference gene primer amplification, were obtained. Some clones are missing from TCRdb's copy, which holds only in-frame ones; the method was immunoSEQ multiplex PCR. V, J and clone size are taken as reported in that table, and D and trimming were inferred from the DNA itself. The data contain some 300,000 clones, around 88% of them singletons. Trimming stripped 0 bases from V and 1 base from J, with 12 bases between. There are 16 residues in the CDR3. From germline, CDR1 is WNHNN and CDR2 SYGVQD (reference sequence). V is TRBV10-1 and J is TRBJ2-5, with D perhaps matching TRBD2 (5 bases). The sequence was collected from a young woman who had recovered from COVID-19. Sequencing was done on a sample of peripheral blood. As DNA, the CDR3 is TGCGCCAGCAGTGAGTCAGGAGGTATCCCCCAAGAGACCCAGTACTTC. It is translated as CASSESGGIPQETQYF.